Sequencing of this T cell receptor (beta chain) was carried out in a study of beta chain features in type 1 diabetes. General observations from the study: TCRB repertoires of naive, central memory and Treg cells appeared more similar among patients than among healthy donors.

Sequenced material consisted of expressed TCRB transcripts (all of the isolated RNA was reverse transcribed). The repertoire was sequenced with immunoSEQ multiplex PCR; TCRdb's copy has only in-frame clones and lacks some. The sample contains about 220,000 clones, about a tenth of which appear only once. CDR1 LGHNA and CDR2 YNFKEQ come from the germline V gene. The V end lost 5 bases, the J end lost 2 bases, and 10 bases lay between the germline ends. The CDR3 runs to 14 residues. On average, the one heparinised blood draw given by each donor was around 120 mL. Based on CD45RO/CCR7/CD25/CD127/CD95/CD27, CD4+ regulatory, stem cell-like memory, naive and central memory cells were sorted. As to this clone: Its cognate antigen is unknown.

The gene calls are TRBV4-2 and TRBJ2-1, with a possible D match to TRBD1 (5 bases). This clonotype was obtained from a man younger than 30 in good health. The source material was central memory CD4+ T cells from blood. CDR3 coding DNA: TGTGCCAGCAGCAGGGGTGAGACCTACAATGAGCAGTTCTTC. Protein: CASSRGETYNEQFF.